The 26 T cell receptor beta chains listed next were all sequenced from one sample in a study of blood T cells in healthy people across ages. The authors ran a second PCR of about 6 to 11 cycles using a sample-barcoded 5' primer and a J-beta primer mix. One entry per CDR3 protein results from TCRdb running MiXCR on the 5' RACE reads. The sample has about 730,000 distinct CDR3 sequences; about 42% are singletons. Sequenced sample: blood. These receptors originate from a woman aged 55-70 years in good health.

The table lists this clonotype with a few counts. For the CDR3, the DNA is TGTGCCAGCAGCTTAGGTTCCGGGTCCCACTACGAGCAGTACTTC. This translates into CASSLGSGSHYEQYF. The gene calls are TRBV7-9 and TRBJ2-7; D not resolved. CDR3 length: 15 residues. V was trimmed by 1 base and J by 3 bases, leaving 13 bases between them. Germline V lookup: CDR1 SEHNR, CDR2 FQNEAQ (reference sequence).

This rearrangement joins TRBV27 to TRBJ1-4, with 7 bases aligning to TRBD1. V lost 4 bases and J lost 6; bases outside the gene matches: 8. The CDR3 covers 15 residues. CDR1 is MNHEY and CDR2 is SMNVEV in the germline V gene (reference sequence). CDR3 protein: CASSSRQGWDEKLFF. Here the CDR3 DNA reads TGTGCCAGCAGTTCCCGACAGGGATGGGATGAAAAACTGTTTTTT. The variable domain in full, completed from reference TRBV27 and TRBJ1-4, reads EAQVTQNPRYLITVTGKKLTVTCSQNMNHEYMSWYRQDPGLGLRQIYYSMNVEVTDKGDVPEGYKVSRKEKRNFPLILESPSPNQTSLYFCASSSRQGWDEKLFFGSGTQLSVL.

The chain uses TRBV29-1 and TRBJ1-1; D is perhaps TRBD1 (6 bases). The CDR3 is made up of 13 amino acids. CDR1 and CDR2 (germline): SQVTM, ANQGSEA. Trimming left V 4 bases short and J 4 bases short, with 13 bases between. The CDR3 nucleotides are TGCAGCGTTGGTCGAGGGGGTGGCACTGAAGCTTTCTTT. Encoded protein: CSVGRGGGTEAFF.

As for this clonotype: A much more abundant neighbour one base away suggests this may be a read error. The chain uses TRBV29-1 and TRBJ2-5; D possibly matches TRBD1 or TRBD2 (5 bases each). In germline, CDR1 is SQVTM, CDR2 ANQGSEA. The germline V and J ends were trimmed by 5 bases and 5 bases, with 21 bases remaining between them. CDR3 size: 15 residues. The CDR3 DNA is TGCAGCGTTAAACACGGTTGGGGGAAGGGGGAGACCCAGTACTTC. Translation gives CSVKHGWGKGETQYF.

DNA for the CDR3: TGTGCCAGCAGCCAAGAAAGTCTAGGCTTGCAGTTCTTC. Its translation: CASSQESLGLQFF. The gene calls are TRBV3-1 and TRBJ2-1; D call uncertain. V lost 0 bases to trimming and J lost 12 bases, with 12 bases between them. The germline V gene has CDR1 LGHDT and CDR2 YNNKEL (reference sequence). CDR3 length equals 13 residues.

On this clonotype itself: One end of the junction does not line up with germline, which may come from a read error. The rearrangement uses TRBV12-3 or TRBV12-4 and TRBJ2-2; D call uncertain. The CDR3 extends over 11 amino acids. This CDR3 is CTSKDPGELFF. Here the CDR3 DNA reads TGTACCAGCAAGGACCCCGGGGAGCTGTTTTTT.

This clonotype was observed a handful of times. This chain uses TRBV7-2 with TRBJ2-1; D is undetermined. This CDR3 is 11 amino acids long. Looked up from germline, CDR1 is SGHTA and CDR2 is FQGNSA. The ends were cut back, 7 bases at V and 5 bases at J, with 6 bases in the middle. CDR3 in amino acids: CASTINNEQFF. CDR3 DNA: TGTGCCAGCACCATTAACAATGAGCAGTTCTTC.

The chain links TRBV28 to TRBJ2-7; 11 bases agree with TRBD1. The end of the DNA fits TRBJ2-5 better, so the J call may be wrong. The germline V gene has CDR1 MDHEN and CDR2 SYDVKM. CDR3 length: 15 amino acids. DNA for the CDR3: TGTGCCAGCAGTGCATGGACAGGGGGCTTTGAGACCCAGTACTTC. Translation gives CASSAWTGGFETQYF.

This clonotype was counted between two and nine times. The rearrangement joins TRBV10-3 to TRBJ2-5; D might be TRBD1 (6 bases). The CDR3 sequence is 15 residues long. Germline V gene sequence: CDR1 ENHRY, CDR2 SYGVKD. With 7 bases removed from V and 11 bases from J, the gap between germline ends came to 26 bases. The CDR3 loop reads CAITITGFGYNEQYF. CDR3 nucleotides: TGTGCCATCACCATAACAGGGTTTGGCTACAATGAGCAGTACTTC.

This clonotype was recorded a few times. The chain recombines TRBV15 with TRBJ2-3; D call uncertain. CDR1 is LNHNV, CDR2 YYDKDF, per germline (reference sequence). The CDR3 runs 15 residues. V was cut by 3 bases and J by 3 bases, with 13 bases left in between. CDR3 sequence reads: CATSSPQVGTDTQYF. CDR3 sequence (DNA): TGTGCCACCAGCAGCCCCCAGGTGGGAACAGATACGCAGTATTTT.

This clonotype was observed a handful of times. V is TRBV12-3 or TRBV12-4 and J is TRBJ1-2; D gene ambiguous. V was trimmed by 6 bases and J by 4 bases, leaving 9 bases between them. The CDR3 length is 12 residues. DNA of the CDR3: TGTGCCAGCAGCCAGATTTCCTATGGCTACACCTTC. Its protein is CASSQISYGYTF.

The chain carries TRBV7-9 and TRBJ2-7; D call uncertain. Germline CDR1 SEHNR, CDR2 FQNEAQ (reference sequence). The germline V and J ends were trimmed by 1 base and 7 bases, with 5 bases remaining between them. The CDR3 length is 11 residues. CDR3 protein: CASSLESEQYF. The DNA of the CDR3 is TGTGCCAGCAGCTTAGAGTCAGAGCAGTACTTC.

The gene calls are TRBV28 and TRBJ2-1; D remains unclear. V was clipped by 5 bases and J by 9 bases, with 14 bases between them. The CDR3 is made up of 13 amino acids. The germline CDR1 and CDR2 sequences are MDHEN and SYDVKM. The CDR3 DNA follows: TGTGCCAGCAGTCGACGAGTTGCGGCTGAGCAGTTCTTC. Translation: CASSRRVAAEQFF.

The V call is TRBV12-3 or TRBV12-4, the J call TRBJ1-2, with 9 bases aligning to TRBD1. V shed 8 bases, J shed 1 base, and the junction held 5 bases outside the gene matches. The CDR3 runs to 14 residues. The CDR3: CASGTGRGNYGYTF. CDR3 DNA sequence: TGTGCCAGCGGGACAGGGCGGGGTAACTATGGCTACACCTTC.

The chain carries TRBV6-5 and TRBJ1-2; 12 bases line up with TRBD1. CDR1 and CDR2 from the germline V gene are MNHEY and SVGAGI. Trimming removed 5 bases from V and 6 bases from J; junction bases left unmatched: 4. This CDR3 spans 14 amino acids. CDR3 bases: TGTGCCAGCAGTGACGGGACAGGGGGCAATGGCTACACCTTC. As protein: CASSDGTGGNGYTF.

On this clonotype itself: One end of the junction is discordant with germline, which a read error may explain. J is TRBJ2-3 and V is TRBV5-1, with 14 bases aligning to TRBD2. Germline CDR1 is SGHRS and CDR2 is YFSETQ. This CDR3 is 16 amino acids long. CDR3 protein: CASQGLAGASTDMQYF. CDR3 bases: TGCGCCAGCCAGGGACTAGCGGGAGCCAGCACAGATATGCAGTATTTT.

Notes on this clonotype: Germline and junction disagree at one end, which may indicate a read error. The J gene is TRBJ1-6, the V gene TRBV20-1; maybe TRBD1 (5 bases). The CDR3 covers 13 residues. Germline V gene data show CDR1 as DFQATT and CDR2 as SNEGSKA (reference sequence). The CDR3 sequence is CSAGAWGASPLHF. The DNA for the CDR3 is TGCAGTGCTGGGGCGTGGGGCGCTTCACCCCTTCACTTT.

This clonotype has a handful of counts. The rearrangement uses TRBV7-6 and TRBJ2-1; D remains ambiguous. The CDR3 contains 15 residues. With 0 bases removed from V and 10 bases from J, the gap between germline ends came to 16 bases. Looked up from germline, CDR1 is SGHVS and CDR2 is FNYEAQ. CDR3 in DNA: TGTGCCAGCAGCTTAGCCTCTAGGAAGGCCCAAGAGCAGTTCTTC. Translation: CASSLASRKAQEQFF.

Only a few counts were recorded for this clonotype. The V gene is TRBV5-1, the J gene TRBJ2-4; 7 nucleotides match TRBD2. The J call is uncertain, as TRBJ2-7 better fits the DNA end. Looked up from germline, CDR1 is SGHRS and CDR2 is YFSETQ. This CDR3 region has 17 residues. The CDR3 spells CASSLEGGFTLGYEQYF. CDR3 sequence (DNA): TGCGCCAGCAGTCTCGAGGGAGGGTTCACCCTAGGATACGAGCAGTACTTC.

This rearrangement joins TRBV15 to TRBJ1-5, with 9 bases matching TRBD1. This CDR3 is 15 amino acids long. The V gene's germline CDR1 is LNHNV and CDR2 YYDKDF (reference sequence). Trimming took 8 bases from V and 2 from J; bases not matched to a gene: 7. CDR3 coding DNA: TGTGCCACCGACAGGGGGGGTGTAGGCAATCAGCCCCAGCATTTT. The encoded protein is CATDRGGVGNQPQHF.

This clonotype was counted only a few times. The V gene is TRBV6-1, the J gene TRBJ2-7, with 13 bases fitting TRBD2. The CDR3 sequence is 15 residues long. V dropped 2 bases and J dropped 6; count of bases not matched to a gene: 4. Germline V gene sequence: CDR1 MNHNS, CDR2 SASEGT. CDR3 bases: TGTGCCAGCAGTGAATTGGGGACTAGCGGGACCGAGCAGTACTTC. It translates to CASSELGTSGTEQYF.

DNA of the CDR3: TGCAGTGCCACTAAGGGGCGATGGAATGAGCAGTTCTTC. This encodes CSATKGRWNEQFF. V usage is TRBV20-1 and J usage is TRBJ2-1; D is possibly TRBD1 (5 bases). The CDR3 consists of 13 residues. CDR1 and CDR2 from the germline V gene are DFQATT and SNEGSKA (reference sequence). V was cut by 6 bases and J by 7 bases, with 16 bases left in between.

This clonotype was recorded once. The J gene is TRBJ2-2, the V gene TRBV5-1; the match to TRBD2 covers 8 bases. With V trimmed by 1 base and J by 0 bases, 5 bases remained unmatched. The CDR3 consists of 17 residues. Germline assignment: CDR1 SGHRS and CDR2 YFSETQ. CDR3 sequence: CASSLFGGASNTGELFF. CDR3 sequence (DNA): TGCGCCAGCAGCTTGTTCGGGGGGGCCTCGAACACCGGGGAGCTGTTTTTT.

The CDR3 region is CASSYSMAFERPYEQYF. CDR3 DNA: TGTGCCAGCAGTTACTCGATGGCTTTTGAGAGACCCTACGAGCAGTACTTC. The rearrangement links TRBV6-5 to TRBJ2-4, with no clear D. The DNA matches TRBJ2-7 better at its end, which makes the J call doubtful. The CDR3 has 17 residues. CDR1 and CDR2 from the germline V gene are MNHEY and SVGAGI.

This clonotype showed up just a few times. The chain combines TRBV27 with TRBJ1-6; the D gene is possibly TRBD1 (5 bases). This CDR3 has 15 amino acids. Trimming shortened V by 6 bases and J by 4 bases, and 13 bases separated the two germline ends. Germline V gene lookup returns CDR1 MNHEY and CDR2 SMNVEV (reference sequence). CDR3 sequence: CASRRGGGYNSPLHF. CDR3 bases: TGTGCCAGCAGACGGGGCGGGGGGTATAATTCACCCCTCCACTTT.

This clonotype was detected many times. The chain links TRBV6-6 to TRBJ2-1; no clear D gene. The germline gives CDR1 MNHNY, CDR2 SVGAGI (reference sequence). CDR3 size: 13 residues. V lost 3 bases and J lost 5, with 8 bases in between. The CDR3 DNA sequence: TGTGCCAGCAGTTATGAACAGCACAATGAGCAGTTCTTC. The encoded protein is CASSYEQHNEQFF.